A selection of T cell receptor beta chains follows, all from one sample in a study of blood T cell repertoires in COVID-19. Only in-frame clones appear in the TCRdb table, and some are missing; sequencing was by immunoSEQ multiplex PCR. The repertoire holds 70,000 or so clones, about 90% seen once, with 15% to 20% in the top ten. Sequenced: peripheral blood. Every receptor here comes from a man between 40 and 49 years old with COVID-19, enrolled during active disease. CDR3s leave out the opening cysteine and the closing phenylalanine or tryptophan. D genes are given only for firm matches. Not every row has a clone size; where given, it reads once, few, many or a size class.

V	D	size	J	CDR3
TRBV10-3	TRBD1	.	TRBJ1-2	AISKGQGGGYT
TRBV6-5	TRBD2	.	TRBJ2-7	ASSPRTSGGEQY
TRBV19	.	.	TRBJ1-1	ASIAMEGNTEAF
TRBV10-3	TRBD1	.	TRBJ2-2	AIRSDRGNTGELF
TRBV30	.	.	TRBJ2-5	AWSSAGGETQY
TRBV11-2	TRBD2	.	TRBJ2-7	ASRTLAGGYEQY
TRBV4-1	.	once	TRBJ2-6	ASSQEAGLGVLT
TRBV5-6	.	.	TRBJ2-7	ASSWYDISYEQY
TRBV6-5	.	.	TRBJ2-7	ASSQVAGDSEQY
TRBV30	TRBD2	once	TRBJ2-5	ASQVAGGETQY
TRBV6-6	.	.	TRBJ2-1	ASSYRGDEQF
TRBV28	.	.	TRBJ1-2	ASSFPGAGGYT
TRBV6-5	.	few	TRBJ1-5	ASSRGFRNQPQH
TRBV18	.	.	TRBJ1-5	ASSPGAIQPQH
TRBV30	TRBD1	.	TRBJ1-6	AWRGPGQTNSPLH
TRBV19	TRBD1	.	TRBJ1-6	ASSIARGARDSPLH
TRBV30	TRBD1	.	TRBJ1-4	AWSPTGREKLF
TRBV18	.	.	TRBJ2-7	ASSYRQSSYEQY
TRBV4-1	.	.	TRBJ2-7	ASRRGLSSYEQY
TRBV6-6	TRBD1	.	TRBJ1-3	ASNRGKSSGNTIY